This TCR beta chain was obtained from a study of blood T cell repertoires in COVID-19. Overall study: Sources were T cells, B-cell-depleted T cells, or PBMCs; the material itself was cDNA or gDNA.

The data were produced by immunoSEQ multiplex PCR, yet TCRdb's version contains in-frame clones alone and is incomplete. Counted here are about 140,000 clones, about 80% occurring once; the ten biggest clones make up more than 7%. The TCR was taken from a human donor in a cohort sampled during active COVID-19. The sequenced sample was peripheral blood.

CDR3: CASSQGAGKSYGYTF. Here the CDR3 DNA reads TGCGCCAGCAGCCAAGGGGCAGGGAAATCCTATGGCTACACCTTC. This chain connects TRBV4-1 to TRBJ1-2; tentative D call: TRBD1 (5 bases). Germline values: CDR1 MGHRA, CDR2 YSYEKL. The CDR3 runs 15 residues. The V and J ends lost 1 base and 4 bases respectively, with 13 bases between them.